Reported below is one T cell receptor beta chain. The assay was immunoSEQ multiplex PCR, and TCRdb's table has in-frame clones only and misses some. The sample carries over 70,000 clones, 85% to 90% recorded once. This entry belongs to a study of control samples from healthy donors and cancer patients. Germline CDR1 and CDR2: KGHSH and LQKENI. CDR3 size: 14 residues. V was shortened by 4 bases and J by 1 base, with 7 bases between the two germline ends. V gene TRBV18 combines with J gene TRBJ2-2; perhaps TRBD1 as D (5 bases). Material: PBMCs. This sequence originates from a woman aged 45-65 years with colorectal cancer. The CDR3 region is CASSLQGNTGELFF. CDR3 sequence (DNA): TGTGCCAGCTCACTCCAGGGGAACACCGGGGAGCTGTTTTTT.